This T cell receptor beta chain was documented in a study of vaccination and CD4 T cells after COVID-19. In the study overall: The post-vaccine samples came a median around 71 days after dose two (range 14 to 241). Either a CEFX pool, an HIV-1 Nef pool, or no peptide was added to control cultures.

Treatment defined: roughly 10-day PBMC culture with coronavirus spike peptide pools or control peptides (ViraFEST assay). The study sequenced cultured CD4+ T cell DNA using the Oncomine TCR Beta short-read assay. Cultures of CD4+ T cells served as the source for extracting genomic DNA. TCRdb ran MiXCR on the PCR reads and lists one entry per CDR3 protein. This sample carries over 15,000 distinct CDR3 sequences, 54% of them seen once, and the ten largest clones take 15% to 20%. Concerning this clonotype itself: No antigen is known for it.

V lost 7 bases to trimming and J lost 4 bases, with 13 bases between them. This CDR3 is 13 amino acids long. Germline V gene lookup returns CDR1 SGHTA and CDR2 FQGNSA. The source material was CD4+ T cells from blood, cultured in vitro. The TCR sequence derives from a human donor who had recovered from COVID-19. The chain carries TRBV7-2 and TRBJ1-1; no clear D. The CDR3 region is CASTPRLGTEAFF. The DNA of the CDR3 is TGTGCCAGCACCCCCCGGCTGGGCACTGAAGCTTTCTTT.